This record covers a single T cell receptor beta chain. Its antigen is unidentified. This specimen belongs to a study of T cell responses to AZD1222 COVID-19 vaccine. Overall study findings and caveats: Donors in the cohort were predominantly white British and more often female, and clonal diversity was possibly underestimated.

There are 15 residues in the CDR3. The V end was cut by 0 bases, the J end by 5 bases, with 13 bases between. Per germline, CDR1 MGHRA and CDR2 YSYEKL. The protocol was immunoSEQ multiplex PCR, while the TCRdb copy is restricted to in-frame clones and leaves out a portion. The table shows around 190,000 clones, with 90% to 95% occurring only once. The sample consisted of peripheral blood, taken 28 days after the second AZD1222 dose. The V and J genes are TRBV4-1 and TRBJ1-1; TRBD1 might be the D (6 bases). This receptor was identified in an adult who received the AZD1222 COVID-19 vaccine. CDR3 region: CASSQEGARETEAFF. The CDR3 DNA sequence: TGCGCCAGCAGCCAAGAGGGGGCAAGAGAAACTGAAGCTTTCTTT.